The 2 T cell receptor beta chains given below trace back to one sample, sequenced in a study of cytomegalovirus exposure and HLA in healthy donors. PCR used 60 Vbeta primers and 13 Jbeta primers. This table comes from immunoSEQ multiplex PCR, and its TCRdb copy is limited to in-frame clones, with some not included. The sample has roughly 180,000 clones; 70% to 80% are singletons. The sequenced sample was PBMCs. The receptors derive from a man younger than 35 in good health and CMV-seronegative.

The V gene is TRBV27, the J gene TRBJ2-1; the match to TRBD2 covers 14 bases. This CDR3 has 16 residues. The V segment lost 6 bases and the J segment 7 bases; nucleotides outside the gene matches: 8. CDR1 is MNHEY and CDR2 is SMNVEV in the germline V gene (reference sequence). CDR3 loop: CASSTGLAGVSNEQFF. The CDR3 nucleotides are TGTGCCAGCAGCACGGGACTAGCGGGAGTATCAAATGAGCAGTTCTTC.

The table lists this clone with a count of one. The gene calls are TRBV28 and TRBJ1-2; D is unclear. Germline assignment: CDR1 MDHEN and CDR2 SYDVKM. Trimming pared 7 bases from V and 4 bases from J, leaving 16 bases between. The CDR3 is made up of 14 amino acids. The CDR3 here is CASTPVRHTYGYTF. The DNA for the CDR3 is TGTGCCAGCACCCCGGTAAGACACACCTATGGCTACACCTTC.